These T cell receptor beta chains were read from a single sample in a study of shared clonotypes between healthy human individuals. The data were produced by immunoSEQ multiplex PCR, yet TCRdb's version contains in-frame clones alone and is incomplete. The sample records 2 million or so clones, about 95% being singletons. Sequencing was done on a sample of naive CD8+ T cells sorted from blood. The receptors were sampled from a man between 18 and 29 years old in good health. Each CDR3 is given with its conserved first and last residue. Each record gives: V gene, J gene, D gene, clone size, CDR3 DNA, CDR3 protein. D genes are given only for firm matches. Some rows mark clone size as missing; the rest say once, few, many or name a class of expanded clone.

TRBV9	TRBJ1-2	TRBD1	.	TGTGCCAGCAAAACAGGGGGAGGTGGCTACACCTTC	CASKTGGGGYTF
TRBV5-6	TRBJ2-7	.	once	TGTGCCAGCAGCCGGACTTCAGGGGTTGGCGAGCAGTACTTC	CASSRTSGVGEQYF
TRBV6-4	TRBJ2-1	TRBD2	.	TGTGCCAGCAGTGATACGGGATGGGTAGCGGGAGACAATGAGCAGTTCTTC	CASSDTGWVAGDNEQFF
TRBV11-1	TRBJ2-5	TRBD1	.	TGTGCCAGCAGCTTAGATGGGGACAGGCGAGAGACCCAGTACTTC	CASSLDGDRRETQYF
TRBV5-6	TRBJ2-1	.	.	TGTGCCAGCAGCGGGGACTCTCGTGATGAGCAGTTCTTC	CASSGDSRDEQFF
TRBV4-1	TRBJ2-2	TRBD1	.	TGCGCCAGCAGCCAAGATTCCCAGGGGGTCGGCGGGGAGCTGTTTTTT	CASSQDSQGVGGELFF
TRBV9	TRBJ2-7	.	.	TGTGCCAGCAGCGTAGGGGAGCAAGAGCAGTACTTC	CASSVGEQEQYF
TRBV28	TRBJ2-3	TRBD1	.	TGTGCCAGCAGTCTTGCCGGGACAGGGCCTCCCGCACACACACTTGATACGCAGTATTTT	CASSLAGTGPPAHTLDTQYF
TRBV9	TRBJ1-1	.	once	TGTGCCAGCAGCGTAGTGGTGGGCCCTCAGGCTGAAGCTTTCTTT	CASSVVVGPQAEAFF
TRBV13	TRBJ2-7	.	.	TGTGCCTCTACGGGGATGGGCGAGCAGTACTTC	CASTGMGEQYF
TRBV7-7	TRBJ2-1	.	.	TGTGCTAGCAGCTTTGGGACCGGGAGTAGCAATGAGCAGTTCTTC	CASSFGTGSSNEQFF
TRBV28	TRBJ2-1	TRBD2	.	TGTGCCAGCACCCCCCTAGCGGGGGGGCCTGAGAATGAGCAGTTCTTC	CASTPLAGGPENEQFF
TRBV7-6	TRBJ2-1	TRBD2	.	TGTGCCACCTCCGAGGGACTAGCGCCCAGCGGGTCCTACAATGAGCAGTTCTTC	CATSEGLAPSGSYNEQFF
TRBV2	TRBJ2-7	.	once	TGTGCCAGCAGTGAAGGGGGAAACTACGAGCAGTACTTC	CASSEGGNYEQYF
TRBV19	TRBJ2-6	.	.	TGTGCCAGTAGTGCAGCCCTTGTCTCTGGGGCCAACGTCCTGACTTTC	CASSAALVSGANVLTF
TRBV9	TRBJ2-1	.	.	TGTGCCAGCAGCGTTACCAGTGACAATGAGCAGTTCTTC	CASSVTSDNEQFF
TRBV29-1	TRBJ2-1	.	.	TGCAGCGTTGAGCCTAGGGTAAACAATGAGCAGTTCTTC	CSVEPRVNNEQFF
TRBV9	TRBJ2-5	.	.	TGTGCCAGCAGCCTTTGGGACACTCACCAAGAGACCCAGTACTTC	CASSLWDTHQETQYF
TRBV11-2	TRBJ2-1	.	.	TGTGCCAGCAGCTTAGAACGGGACTATGAGCAGTTCTTC	CASSLERDYEQFF
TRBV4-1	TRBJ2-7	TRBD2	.	TGCGCCAGCAGCCCTCCGGGGGGGACTCATTACGAGCAGTACTTC	CASSPPGGTHYEQYF
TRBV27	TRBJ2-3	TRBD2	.	TGTGCCAGCAGTAGCCTAGCGGGGGGAGGTGATACGCAGTATTTT	CASSSLAGGGDTQYF
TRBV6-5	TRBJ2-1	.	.	TGTGCCAGCAGTTTACTAGCAGGCGAGCAGTTCTTC	CASSLLAGEQFF
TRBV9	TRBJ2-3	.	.	TGTGCCAGCAGCGTCACACACAATCCCCAGGGTTCAGATACGCAGTATTTT	CASSVTHNPQGSDTQYF
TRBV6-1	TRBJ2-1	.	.	TGTGCCAGCAGACGCGGACAGTACAATGAGCAGTTCTTC	CASRRGQYNEQFF
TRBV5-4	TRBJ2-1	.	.	TGTGCCAGCAGCTTAGGTTGGGGCTCCTACAATGAGCAGTTCTTC	CASSLGWGSYNEQFF
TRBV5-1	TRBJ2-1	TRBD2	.	TGCGCCAGCAGCTTTCCGGGACTAGCGGGTTACAATGAGCAGTTCTTC	CASSFPGLAGYNEQFF
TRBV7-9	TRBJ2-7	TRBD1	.	TGTGCCAGCAGCTCCTCCGGGACAGGGAGCGACGAGCAGTACTTC	CASSSSGTGSDEQYF
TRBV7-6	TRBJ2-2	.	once	TGTGCCAGCAAAGCTAGCCAAGCCGGGGAGCTGTTTTTT	CASKASQAGELFF
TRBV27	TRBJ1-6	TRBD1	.	TGTGCCAGCAATACCCTCAGGGGGTCGAATTCACCCCTCCACTTT	CASNTLRGSNSPLHF
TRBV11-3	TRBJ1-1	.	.	TGTGCCAGCAGCCCAGGGGATAACACTGAAGCTTTCTTT	CASSPGDNTEAFF
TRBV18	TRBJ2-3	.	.	TGTGCCAGCTCACCGCCCACAGATACGCAGTATTTT	CASSPPTDTQYF